The clone carrying this TCR beta chain came up once. Unmatched junction bases numbered 7, after V lost 3 bases and J lost 6 bases. The CDR3 spans 15 residues. Germline V gene sequence: CDR1 KGHSH, CDR2 LQKENI. This sample is part of a study of blood T cell repertoires in COVID-19. Assay used: immunoSEQ multiplex PCR; TCRdb lists only in-frame clones, some missing. This table holds over 130,000 clones, roughly 88% found once. This chain links TRBV18 with TRBJ2-2, with 7 bases matching TRBD1. Sample: peripheral blood. The origin of this receptor is a human donor in a cohort sampled during active COVID-19. CDR3 residues: CASSPRQGAAGELFF. Here the CDR3 DNA reads TGTGCCAGCTCACCCCGACAGGGAGCGGCCGGGGAGCTGTTTTTT.